These 31 T cell receptor beta chains originate from one sample sequenced in a study of identical twins. From the 5' RACE reads, TCRdb called clonotypes with MiXCR, one entry per CDR3 protein. Of about 550,000 distinct CDR3 sequences detected, about 22% appear once; the ten largest clones hold roughly 0.5%. These sequences were also reported in another study, on yellow fever vaccine responses in identical twins.

The sequenced sample was CD4+ T cells sorted from blood. These TCRs come from a woman between 18 and 29 years old in good health.

This rearrangement joins TRBV5-1 to TRBJ1-1; no firm D call. CDR1 and CDR2 (germline): SGHRS, YFSETQ. The CDR3 has 14 amino acids. V was pared by 0 bases and J by 3 bases, with 9 bases between. This CDR3 reads CASSLGQSHTEAFF. As DNA, the CDR3 is TGCGCCAGCAGCTTGGGCCAGAGCCACACTGAAGCTTTCTTT.

This clonotype was seen more than once but under ten times. The J gene is TRBJ1-1, the V gene TRBV5-1; 7 positions agree with TRBD1. There are 13 residues in the CDR3. V shed 0 bases and J 5 bases; nucleotides not matched to a gene: 1. Germline V CDR1 and CDR2: SGHRS, YFSETQ. The CDR3 nucleotides are TGCGCCAGCAGCTTGGCGGGACAGACTGAAGCTTTCTTT. Encoded protein: CASSLAGQTEAFF.

This clonotype was observed a handful of times. The J gene is TRBJ2-3, the V gene TRBV11-2; no reliable D call. This CDR3 has 13 amino acids. V lost 3 bases to trimming and J lost 3 bases, with 7 bases between them. Germline-derived CDR1 and CDR2 are SGHAT and FQNNGV. The CDR3 region has the DNA TGTGCCAGCAGCTTTGGCCTGACAGATACGCAGTATTTT. This codes for CASSFGLTDTQYF.

The chain is built from TRBV7-2 and TRBJ2-5, with no clear D. Trimming took off 3 bases at V and 0 bases at J, with 8 bases between the two ends. The germline V gene has CDR1 SGHTA and CDR2 FQGNSA. This CDR3 is 14 amino acids long. CDR3 residues: CASSFPLYQETQYF. CDR3 DNA sequence: TGTGCCAGCAGCTTTCCGCTCTACCAAGAGACCCAGTACTTC. The variable domain in full, completed from reference TRBV7-2 and TRBJ2-5, reads GAGVSQSPSNKVTEKGKDVELRCDPISGHTALYWYRQSLGQGLEFLIYFQGNSAPDKSGLPSDRFSAERTGGSVSTLTIQRTQQEDSAVYLCASSFPLYQETQYFGPGTRLLVL.

The chain combines TRBV18 with TRBJ2-6; maybe TRBD1 (6 bases). CDR3 length: 19 residues. The germline CDR1 and CDR2 sequences are KGHSH and LQKENI. The V end was cut by 2 bases, the J end by 4 bases, with 21 bases between. CDR3 bases: TGTGCCAGCTCACCAGTTGTGGGGGCTCACGGAGGAGGGGCCAACGTCCTGACTTTC. Residues: CASSPVVGAHGGGANVLTF. The variable domain in full, completed from reference TRBV18 and TRBJ2-6, reads NAGVMQNPRHLVRRRGQEARLRCSPMKGHSHVYWYRQLPEEGLKFMVYLQKENIIDESGMPKERFSAEFPKEGPSILRIQQVVRGDSAAYFCASSPVVGAHGGGANVLTFGAGSRLTVL.

The V call is TRBV29-1, the J call TRBJ2-6; the D gene is possibly TRBD1 (6 bases). V was shortened by 6 bases and J by 0 bases, with 15 bases between the two germline ends. The CDR3 is 16 amino acids. The germline V gene encodes CDR1 SQVTM and CDR2 ANQGSEA. The CDR3 sequence is CSVDDDRISGANVLTF. In DNA, the CDR3 is TGCAGCGTCGACGACGACAGGATCTCTGGGGCCAACGTCCTGACTTTC.

This clonotype was counted only a few times. The V gene is TRBV6-1, the J gene TRBJ2-1; 7 bases fit TRBD1. V trimming: 4 bases; J trimming: 0 bases; junction bases outside the gene matches: 0. Germline assignment: CDR1 MNHNS and CDR2 SASEGT. The CDR3 runs to 14 residues. CDR3 sequence: CASSGQGSYNEQFF. The CDR3 region has the DNA TGTGCCAGCAGTGGACAGGGCTCCTACAATGAGCAGTTCTTC.

This clonotype was detected only a few times. The chain couples TRBV10-2 to TRBJ2-3, with 7 bases aligning to TRBD2. Trimming cost V 3 bases and J 4 bases; bases outside gene matches: 7. Per germline, CDR1 WSHSY and CDR2 SAAADI. The CDR3 loop spans 15 amino acids. CDR3 amino acids: CASSEGTIVADTQYF. CDR3 in DNA: TGCGCCAGCAGTGAAGGGACTATAGTCGCAGATACGCAGTATTTT.

This clonotype has more than one count but fewer than ten. The chain combines TRBV11-1 with TRBJ2-5, with a weak D call TRBD1 (6 bases). Trimming took 5 bases from V and 1 from J, leaving 17 bases between them. Germline V gene data show CDR1 as SGHAT and CDR2 as FQDESV (reference sequence). The CDR3 contains 16 residues. CDR3 loop: CASSPHTTGIQETQYF. CDR3 nucleotides: TGTGCCAGCAGCCCCCACACTACAGGGATCCAAGAGACCCAGTACTTC.

The chain combines TRBV7-6 with TRBJ2-1; 8 nucleotides align to TRBD2. Germline values: CDR1 SGHVS, CDR2 FNYEAQ. The CDR3 covers 15 residues. Trimming took 4 bases from V and 7 from J; bases not matched to a gene: 9. The CDR3 DNA is TGTGCCAGCAGCTCAACCGGGAGGGTGTGGAATGAGCAGTTCTTC. It specifies CASSSTGRVWNEQFF.

The chain employs TRBV28 and TRBJ2-5; TRBD2 matches at 10 bases. The junction had 5 bases not matched to a gene; V was cut back by 6 bases and J by 4 bases. This CDR3 spans 14 amino acids. From germline, CDR1 is MDHEN and CDR2 SYDVKM. The CDR3 sequence is CASRLGLASETQYF. DNA for the CDR3: TGTGCCAGCAGATTGGGACTAGCGTCAGAGACCCAGTACTTC.

This clonotype has only a few counts. The rearrangement joins TRBV18 to TRBJ1-1; D is unresolved. The germline V gene encodes CDR1 KGHSH and CDR2 LQKENI. This CDR3 has 15 residues. The germline V and J ends were trimmed by 1 base and 4 bases, with 13 bases remaining between them. The CDR3 region has the DNA TGTGCCAGCTCACCACTGACGGCCGTGAGCACTGAAGCTTTCTTT. Encoded protein: CASSPLTAVSTEAFF.

V and J are TRBV5-1 and TRBJ2-5, with D perhaps assigned TRBD1 or TRBD2 (5 bases each). V gave up 1 base and J gave up 5 bases, with 12 bases separating them. CDR3 size: 14 residues. Germline-derived CDR1 and CDR2 are SGHRS and YFSETQ. Written as DNA, the CDR3 is TGCGCCAGCAGCTTGCTGGGTAGGGACGAGACCCAGTACTTC. Its translation is CASSLLGRDETQYF.

This chain links TRBV20-1 with TRBJ1-1; TRBD1 might be the D (6 bases). CDR3 length: 15 residues. Germline values: CDR1 DFQATT, CDR2 SNEGSKA (reference sequence). Trimming shortened V by 0 bases and J by 6 bases, and 17 bases separated the two germline ends. This CDR3 is CSARDTGAGPPEAFF. DNA for the CDR3: TGCAGTGCTAGAGACACGGGGGCCGGACCCCCTGAAGCTTTCTTT.

The rearrangement joins TRBV12-3 or TRBV12-4 to TRBJ2-5; 12 bases line up with TRBD2. J was trimmed by 5 bases and V by 6 bases; bases with no gene match: 7. This CDR3 is 15 amino acids long. The CDR3 reads CASRTGLAGRETQYF. The DNA of the CDR3 is TGTGCCAGCAGAACCGGACTAGCGGGACGGGAGACCCAGTACTTC.

This clonotype came up a few times. The chain recombines TRBV24-1 with TRBJ2-1, with TRBD2 matching 7 bases. Germline V lookup: CDR1 KGHDR, CDR2 SFDVKD. The CDR3 has 13 residues. V shed 11 bases, J shed 3 bases, and the junction held 6 bases outside the gene matches. The CDR3: CASRAGDYNEQFF. DNA for the CDR3: TGTGCCAGCCGTGCGGGGGACTACAATGAGCAGTTCTTC.

This clonotype was detected a few times. The chain recombines TRBV5-1 with TRBJ1-1; D possibly corresponds to TRBD1 (5 bases). Trimming took off 0 bases at V and 4 bases at J, with 13 bases between the two ends. The CDR3 extends over 15 amino acids. Germline loops: CDR1 SGHRS, CDR2 YFSETQ. The CDR3 sequence is CASSLDEGRGTEAFF. CDR3 in DNA: TGCGCCAGCAGCTTGGACGAGGGGAGGGGCACTGAAGCTTTCTTT.

The chain uses TRBV6-1 and TRBJ2-7, with a weak D call TRBD2 (5 bases). Germline V gives CDR1 MNHNS, CDR2 SASEGT. This CDR3 comprises 14 residues. The V gene lost 10 bases and the J gene lost 6 bases, with 22 bases spanning the gap. The CDR3 region is CANTGLASGFEQYF. As DNA, the CDR3 is TGTGCCAACACTGGACTGGCAAGTGGTTTCGAGCAGTACTTC.

The gene calls are TRBV6-2 or TRBV6-3 and TRBJ2-1, with D tentatively TRBD2 (5 bases). V was shortened by 2 bases and J by 1 base, with 9 bases between the two germline ends. Per the germline V gene, CDR1 is MNHEY and CDR2 is SVGEGT. This CDR3 spans 15 amino acids. DNA of the CDR3: TGTGCCAGCAGTTACAACAGCGGTTCCTACAATGAGCAGTTCTTC. This translates into CASSYNSGSYNEQFF.

The chain employs TRBV28 and TRBJ2-2; 10 bases are a match to TRBD1. The CDR3 length is 15 residues. Germline trimming cut 6 bases from V and 1 base from J; bases unmatched to any gene: 2. The V gene's germline CDR1 is MDHEN and CDR2 SYDVKM. The CDR3 loop is CASRRDRGNTGELFF. CDR3 nucleotides: TGTGCCAGCAGGCGGGACAGGGGGAACACCGGGGAGCTGTTTTTT.

V and J are TRBV10-1 and TRBJ2-7; D gene unclear. Trimming removed 6 bases from V and 3 bases from J, with 15 bases in between. The CDR3 covers 14 residues. Germline lookup yields CDR1 WNHNN and CDR2 SYGVQD (reference sequence). CDR3 DNA sequence: TGCGCCAGCAGCCCAGGCGCTGGAGACTACGAGCAGTACTTC. It codes for CASSPGAGDYEQYF.

This clonotype has a handful of counts. The chain links TRBV28 to TRBJ2-3; tentative D call: TRBD1 (6 bases). Trimming cost V 6 bases and J 2 bases, with 9 bases left between them. Germline V gene sequence: CDR1 MDHEN, CDR2 SYDVKM. CDR3 size: 13 residues. Here the CDR3 reads CASRRDNTDTQYF. For the CDR3, the DNA is TGTGCCAGCAGAAGGGACAACACAGATACGCAGTATTTT. Complete variable domain (other parts from reference TRBV28 and TRBJ2-3): DVKVTQSSRYLVKRTGEKVFLECVQDMDHENMFWYRQDPGLGLRLIYFSYDVKMKEKGDIPEGYSVSREKKERFSLILESASTNQTSMYLCASRRDNTDTQYFGPGTRLTVL.

Only a few counts were recorded for this clonotype. The chain has TRBV5-1 and TRBJ2-5; tentative D call: TRBD1 (5 bases). The CDR3 sequence is 17 residues long. Looked up from germline, CDR1 is SGHRS and CDR2 is YFSETQ. Trimming took off 4 bases at V and 2 bases at J, with 21 bases between the two ends. Here the CDR3 reads CASSPARGQNLQETQYF. CDR3 nucleotide sequence: TGCGCCAGCAGCCCCGCTAGGGGTCAGAACCTTCAAGAGACCCAGTACTTC. Based on the CDR3 plus reference TRBV5-1 and TRBJ2-5, the full variable domain is KAGVTQTPRYLIKTRGQQVTLSCSPISGHRSVSWYQQTPGQGLQFLFEYFSETQRNKGNFPGRFSGRQFSNSRSEMNVSTLELGDSALYLCASSPARGQNLQETQYFGPGTRLLVL.

The chain joins TRBV4-1 to TRBJ2-1; 11 nucleotides agree with TRBD2. After removal of 2 bases from V and 3 bases from J, the junction contained 9 bases not matched to a gene. Looked up from germline, CDR1 is MGHRA and CDR2 is YSYEKL. The CDR3 sequence is 18 residues long. CDR3 in amino acids: CASSQSPTSGVIYNEQFF. Here the CDR3 DNA reads TGCGCCAGCAGCCAATCGCCGACTAGCGGGGTAATCTACAATGAGCAGTTCTTC.

This clonotype was detected only a few times. This sequence joins TRBV12-3 or TRBV12-4 and TRBJ2-5; 12 positions match TRBD2. The V gene end was trimmed by 6 bases and the J gene end by 6 bases; junction bases not matched to a gene: 11. The CDR3 consists of 16 residues. This CDR3 reads CASSLLTSGGGKTQYF. For the CDR3, the DNA is TGTGCCAGCAGCCTACTGACTAGCGGGGGTGGGAAGACCCAGTACTTC.

A few counts support this clonotype. V is TRBV20-1 and J is TRBJ2-5, with TRBD1 as a possible D gene (6 bases). CDR1 is DFQATT and CDR2 is SNEGSKA in the germline V gene (reference sequence). The CDR3 loop spans 14 amino acids. With 1 base removed from V and 1 base from J, the gap between germline ends came to 10 bases. CDR3 amino acids: CSARAGTIQETQYF. CDR3 DNA: TGCAGTGCTAGAGCTGGGACAATCCAAGAGACCCAGTACTTC.

This clonotype was counted many times. V usage is TRBV7-6 and J usage is TRBJ1-6; D is undetermined. Looked up from germline, CDR1 is SGHVS and CDR2 is FNYEAQ. The CDR3 contains 15 residues. The V gene lost 1 base and the J gene lost 4 bases, with 8 bases spanning the gap. The CDR3 DNA sequence: TGTGCCAGCAGCTTAGTTTCGGGGTATAATTCACCCCTCCACTTT. This gives the protein CASSLVSGYNSPLHF.

This clonotype was detected many times. The chain combines TRBV5-1 with TRBJ1-2, with D perhaps matching TRBD1 (6 bases). V was clipped by 2 bases and J by 6 bases, with 14 bases between them. CDR1 and CDR2 from the germline V gene are SGHRS and YFSETQ. This CDR3 spans 14 amino acids. DNA of the CDR3: TGCGCCAGCAGCTTTACACCAGGGGAAAATGGCTACACCTTC. The encoded protein is CASSFTPGENGYTF.

This clonotype came up a few times. The J gene is TRBJ1-5, the V gene TRBV2; TRBD1 might be the D (6 bases). Trimming took 4 bases from V and 3 from J, leaving 16 bases between them. Looked up from germline, CDR1 is SNHLY and CDR2 is FYNNEI. The CDR3 is 16 amino acids. CDR3 protein: CASSGEGTGANQPQHF. The DNA of the CDR3 is TGTGCCAGCAGTGGGGAAGGGACGGGGGCCAATCAGCCCCAGCATTTT.

CDR3 DNA sequence: TGTGCCAGCTCACCGAAGGGGGCGCCGCGGGAGACCCAGTACTTC. This sequence encodes CASSPKGAPRETQYF. The chain couples TRBV18 to TRBJ2-5, with 7 positions matching TRBD1. Germline V CDR1 and CDR2: KGHSH, LQKENI. With V trimmed by 3 bases and J by 5 bases, 9 bases remained unmatched. CDR3 length equals 15 residues.

The J gene is TRBJ2-7, the V gene TRBV5-1, with D maybe TRBD2 (5 bases). The germline CDR1 and CDR2 sequences are SGHRS and YFSETQ. V lost 5 bases to trimming and J lost 0 bases, with 12 bases between them. The CDR3 totals 14 residues. As DNA, the CDR3 is TGCGCCAGCAGACTCGGACGGGACTCCTACGAGCAGTACTTC. It translates to CASRLGRDSYEQYF.